This TCR beta chain was sequenced in a study of CD8+ T cells in alopecia areata. Study-wide findings and caveats: Under tofacitinib, numerous expanded lesional clonotypes remained detectable in scalp and blood.

Sequencing used cDNA as its template, made by extracting RNA and reverse transcribing it. TCRdb's table, derived via immunoSEQ multiplex PCR, lists solely in-frame clones and lacks some. The sample has more than 85,000 clones, about 58% seen once. Notes on this clone: Its specificity is unknown.

Indicated treatment: oral pan-JAK inhibitor, 5-10 mg twice daily. Collection of lesional scalp punch biopsies and peripheral blood was performed in alopecia areata patients. From germline, CDR1 is MNHEY and CDR2 SMNVEV (reference sequence). CDR3 length: 15 amino acids. V lost 5 bases and J lost 8; bases outside the gene matches: 9. The receptor's source is a human donor with alopecia areata. The chain has TRBV27 and TRBJ2-1; 10 nucleotides agree with TRBD2. Sample: CD8+ T cells sorted from blood, taken at week 4, from a patient treated with tofacitinib. The CDR3 DNA reads TGTGCCAGCAGTATTTCGGCTAGCGGGGGTTATGAGCAGTTCTTC. It codes for CASSISASGGYEQFF.